This T cell receptor (beta chain) stems from a study of human T cells and chemical hapten exposure. Background on the study: Small discrepancies in pooled library volume mainly accounted for the varying TCR yields per sample. General study points: Every donor had alopecia, and their immune response may therefore differ from healthy people's.

Indicated time point: patch test 1, 2 weeks after DPC sensitization. Regarding treatment: therapeutic diphenylcyclopropenone sensitization with weekly scalp DPC. Alopecia patients deemed DPC-suitable, aged 18 to 70, excluding pregnancy. One entry per CDR3 protein results from TCRdb running MiXCR on the RACE reads. The table shows some 180,000 distinct CDR3 sequences, with approximately 20% occurring only once. The CDR3 has 15 amino acids. The V end lost 10 bases, the J end lost 0 bases, and 16 bases lay between the germline ends. CDR1 and CDR2 (germline): SNHLY, FYNNEI. Details on this clonotype: Its antigen is still unknown.

This TCR was sampled from a woman aged 45-60 years with alopecia areata. Some clones in this sample may be carry-over from other donors' samples. The rearrangement uses TRBV2 and TRBJ2-1, with D perhaps given as TRBD1 or TRBD2 (5 bases each). Sequences were derived from whole blood, sampled in connection with sensitization to the hapten diphenylcyclopropenone (DPC). This CDR3 is CATQEGSGSYNEQFF. The DNA for the CDR3 is TGTGCCACCCAAGAGGGGAGCGGCTCCTACAATGAGCAGTTCTTC.